The T cell receptor (beta chain) under discussion was sequenced for a study of T cells in Graves' hyperthyroidism and ophthalmopathy. About the research overall: Blood was drawn when the patient was first diagnosed and still untreated. Study findings and constraints: Appearing also in blood were most of the thyroid clonotypes expanded above 0.001.

Fresh peripheral blood, 10 ml, yielded the PBMCs. Germline V gene lookup returns CDR1 SGHTA and CDR2 FQGNSA. Trimming left V 3 bases short and J 6 bases short, with 15 bases between. The CDR3 runs 14 residues. There were TCR beta CDR3 regions amplified from RNA transcripts. Initially, a first-round RT-PCR of the TCR CDR3 employed the HTBI primer set. Each CDR3 protein is one row after TCRdb ran MiXCR on the multiplex PCR reads. The sample carries about 690,000 distinct CDR3 sequences, 17% recorded once. With respect to this clonotype: Its antigen is still unknown.

The specimen sequenced was blood. This chain connects TRBV7-2 to TRBJ2-7, with D tentatively TRBD2 (5 bases). This TCR was sampled from a man aged 45-65 years with Graves' hyperthyroidism. CDR3 nucleotides: TGTGCCAGCAGCTTTTGGACTTCCCGTGGCGAGCAGTACTTC. Translation gives CASSFWTSRGEQYF.